A selection of T cell receptor beta chains follows, all from one sample in a study of CD8 T cells in ankylosing spondylitis. Each CDR3 protein is one row after TCRdb ran MiXCR on the 5' RACE reads. The table shows fewer than 150,000 distinct CDR3 sequences, with just under 7.5% occurring only once. Sequenced material: blood, either unsorted or a sorted T cell fraction (not recorded which). These receptors originate from a female donor with ankylosing spondylitis or in good health (not recorded which). The CDR3 runs from the conserved cysteine through the conserved F or W. Fields, in order: V gene, CDR3 length, clone size, D gene, J gene, CDR3 protein, CDR3 DNA. The D gene is left open where the match is weak. The size field is filled for only some rows; it gives once, few, many or a size class.

V: TRBV6-2/TRBV6-3; length: 20; size: NA; D: NA; J: TRBJ1-2; CDR3: CASSYSISSGETSIYYGYTF; DNA: TGTGCCAGCAGTTACTCGATAAGTAGTGGAGAGACGTCCATCTACTATGGCTACACCTTC
V: TRBV11-2; length: 14; size: many; D: NA; J: TRBJ1-2; CDR3: CASSLQGSGYGYTF; DNA: TGTGCCAGCAGCTTACAGGGGTCAGGCTATGGCTACACCTTC
V: TRBV20-1; length: 14; size: many; D: TRBD2; J: TRBJ2-3; CDR3: CSAKGAGGFYTQYF; DNA: TGCAGTGCTAAAGGAGCGGGGGGGTTTTATACGCAGTATTTT
V: TRBV5-1; length: 13; size: many; D: NA; J: TRBJ1-1; CDR3: CASSFQGFTEAFF; DNA: TGCGCCAGCAGCTTTCAGGGATTCACTGAAGCTTTCTTT
V: TRBV20-1; length: 12; size: many; D: NA; J: TRBJ1-5; CDR3: CSAVRQNQPQHF; DNA: TGCAGTGCAGTTCGGCAAAATCAGCCCCAGCATTTT
V: TRBV7-9; length: 14; size: few; D: NA; J: TRBJ1-2; CDR3: CASSLEAMSYGYTF; DNA: TGTGCCAGCAGCTTAGAGGCCATGAGCTATGGCTACACCTTC
V: TRBV30; length: 13; size: NA; D: TRBD2; J: TRBJ2-7; CDR3: CAWSARPGGEQYF; DNA: TGTGCCTGGAGTGCCCGACCGGGGGGCGAGCAGTACTTC
V: TRBV4-1; length: 16; size: NA; D: NA; J: TRBJ1-2; CDR3: CASSQGFMTLSYGYTF; DNA: TGCGCCAGCAGCCAAGGGTTCATGACGCTAAGCTATGGCTACACCTTC
V: TRBV4-3; length: 14; size: many; D: TRBD1; J: TRBJ2-7; CDR3: CASSPTGKGFEQYF; DNA: TGCGCCAGCAGCCCGACAGGGAAAGGTTTCGAGCAGTACTTC
V: TRBV7-6; length: 15; size: many; D: NA; J: TRBJ2-7; CDR3: CASSLEGDTLGEQYF; DNA: TGTGCCAGCAGCTTAGAGGGAGACACTTTGGGCGAGCAGTACTTC
V: TRBV29-1; length: 15; size: many; D: NA; J: TRBJ2-1; CDR3: CSVEVRTNSMNEQFF; DNA: TGCAGCGTTGAAGTGCGGACAAACTCGATGAATGAGCAGTTCTTC
V: TRBV2; length: 18; size: many; D: NA; J: TRBJ2-1; CDR3: CASSESSTALSSYNEQFF; DNA: TGTGCCAGCAGTGAAAGTAGTACAGCCCTCTCTTCCTACAATGAGCAGTTCTTC
V: TRBV9; length: 13; size: many; D: NA; J: TRBJ2-3; CDR3: CASSRSTGGTQYF; DNA: TGTGCCAGCAGCCGGTCAACCGGGGGTACGCAGTATTTT
V: TRBV7-3; length: 13; size: few; D: NA; J: TRBJ2-3; CDR3: CASSLSRADTQYF; DNA: TGTGCCAGCAGCTTATCGCGGGCAGATACGCAGTATTTT
V: TRBV5-1; length: 17; size: many; D: TRBD1; J: TRBJ1-1; CDR3: CASSLMNRGLSGTEAFF; DNA: TGCGCCAGCAGCTTGATGAATAGGGGGCTTTCGGGCACTGAAGCTTTCTTT
V: TRBV7-2; length: 12; size: many; D: NA; J: TRBJ2-3; CDR3: CATSETTDTQYF; DNA: TGTGCCACCTCGGAGACCACAGATACGCAGTATTTT
V: TRBV6-5; length: 12; size: many; D: NA; J: TRBJ1-5; CDR3: CASTDPGGPQHF; DNA: TGTGCCAGCACCGACCCCGGGGGTCCCCAGCATTTT
V: TRBV7-8; length: 14; size: many; D: NA; J: TRBJ2-2; CDR3: CASSLAPYTGELFF; DNA: TGTGCCAGCAGCTTAGCGCCGTACACCGGGGAGCTGTTTTTT
V: TRBV9; length: 13; size: many; D: NA; J: TRBJ1-6; CDR3: CASSVNTDSPLHF; DNA: TGTGCCAGCAGCGTTAACACCGATTCACCCCTCCACTTT
V: TRBV7-9; length: 14; size: many; D: NA; J: TRBJ1-6; CDR3: CASSSTGTNSPLHF; DNA: TGTGCCAGCAGCTCGACAGGCACAAATTCACCCCTCCACTTT
V: TRBV20-1; length: 13; size: many; D: TRBD1; J: TRBJ2-7; CDR3: CSAQDRGELEQYF; DNA: TGCAGTGCTCAGGACAGGGGGGAACTCGAGCAGTACTTC
V: TRBV7-2; length: 16; size: few; D: NA; J: TRBJ2-3; CDR3: CASSLDMGGLSDTQYF; DNA: TGTGCCAGCAGCTTAGATATGGGGGGCCTCTCAGATACGCAGTATTTT
V: TRBV4-1; length: 14; size: NA; D: TRBD1; J: TRBJ1-2; CDR3: CASSQEGQNYGYTF; DNA: TGCGCCAGCAGCCAAGAGGGACAGAACTATGGCTACACCTTC
V: TRBV5-1; length: 17; size: many; D: NA; J: TRBJ1-3; CDR3: CASSLGDGLLSGNTIYF; DNA: TGCGCCAGCAGCTTGGGAGACGGGCTACTCTCTGGAAACACCATATATTTT
V: TRBV3-1; length: 14; size: many; D: NA; J: TRBJ1-5; CDR3: CASSQDRGAQPQHF; DNA: TGTGCCAGCAGCCAAGATCGGGGGGCTCAGCCCCAGCATTTT
V: TRBV27; length: 15; size: many; D: NA; J: TRBJ2-7; CDR3: CASSPSIPSSYEQYF; DNA: TGTGCCAGCAGTCCATCCATACCGAGCTCCTACGAGCAGTACTTC
V: TRBV5-1; length: 14; size: many; D: TRBD1; J: TRBJ1-2; CDR3: CASNPTGQVYGYTF; DNA: TGCGCCAGCAACCCCACGGGACAGGTCTATGGCTACACCTTC
V: TRBV29-1; length: 14; size: many; D: NA; J: TRBJ1-1; CDR3: CSVEEKGVNTEAFF; DNA: TGCAGCGTTGAAGAAAAAGGGGTGAACACTGAAGCTTTCTTT
V: TRBV11-2; length: 18; size: many; D: TRBD2; J: TRBJ2-3; CDR3: CASRPRPGLAGVKDTQYF; DNA: TGTGCCAGCAGACCCCGACCGGGACTAGCGGGGGTGAAGGATACGCAGTATTTT
V: TRBV7-9; length: 14; size: once; D: TRBD1; J: TRBJ2-7; CDR3: CASSYPSGGSEQYF; DNA: TGTGCCAGCAGCTACCCCTCAGGGGGCAGCGAGCAGTACTTC
V: TRBV7-2; length: 15; size: NA; D: NA; J: TRBJ2-3; CDR3: CASSSPGGGTDTQYF; DNA: TGTGCCAGCAGCTCCCCGGGGGGCGGCACAGATACGCAGTATTTT
V: TRBV2; length: 13; size: NA; D: TRBD1; J: TRBJ1-1; CDR3: CASSQGARTEAFF; DNA: TGTGCCAGCAGTCAGGGGGCGCGGACTGAAGCTTTCTTT
V: TRBV10-3; length: 19; size: many; D: NA; J: TRBJ2-6; CDR3: CAIRKGGHGNVSGANVLTF; DNA: TGTGCCATCAGGAAAGGAGGCCATGGAAATGTCTCTGGGGCCAACGTCCTGACTTTC
V: TRBV4-2; length: 16; size: many; D: TRBD2; J: TRBJ2-1; CDR3: CASSQEAASGVAEQFF; DNA: TGTGCCAGCAGCCAAGAGGCGGCTAGCGGAGTGGCGGAGCAGTTCTTC
V: TRBV5-1; length: 15; size: many; D: NA; J: TRBJ1-6; CDR3: CASSLDLQGNSPLHF; DNA: TGCGCCAGCAGCTTGGATCTACAGGGTAATTCACCCCTCCACTTT
V: TRBV6-2/TRBV6-3; length: 14; size: NA; D: NA; J: TRBJ1-1; CDR3: CASRLTGRGTEAFF; DNA: TGTGCCAGCAGGCTTACAGGTCGCGGCACTGAAGCTTTCTTT
V: TRBV28; length: 12; size: NA; D: NA; J: TRBJ1-2; CDR3: CASNGGVAGYTF; DNA: TGTGCCAGCAACGGAGGGGTCGCTGGCTACACCTTC
V: TRBV29-1; length: 13; size: NA; D: NA; J: TRBJ1-2; CDR3: CSVVSVAGDGYTF; DNA: TGCAGCGTTGTGAGTGTGGCAGGGGATGGCTACACCTTC
V: TRBV5-8; length: 13; size: many; D: NA; J: TRBJ1-2; CDR3: CASSLDTDYGYTF; DNA: TGTGCCAGCAGCTTGGACACCGACTATGGCTACACCTTC
V: TRBV29-1; length: 13; size: many; D: NA; J: TRBJ2-7; CDR3: CSVIRTDAYEQYF; DNA: TGCAGCGTTATTCGGACGGACGCCTACGAGCAGTACTTC
V: TRBV7-6; length: 15; size: many; D: NA; J: TRBJ2-5; CDR3: CASSLVLAAQETQYF; DNA: TGTGCCAGCAGCTTAGTATTGGCAGCCCAAGAGACCCAGTACTTC
V: TRBV20-1; length: 15; size: many; D: NA; J: TRBJ1-3; CDR3: CSARDRPSSGNTIYF; DNA: TGCAGTGCTAGAGATCGGCCGAGCTCTGGAAACACCATATATTTT
V: TRBV24-1; length: 18; size: many; D: TRBD1; J: TRBJ2-5; CDR3: CATSDTNTGGAGQETQYF; DNA: TGTGCCACCAGTGACACAAACACAGGGGGCGCTGGCCAAGAGACCCAGTACTTC